The 31 T cell receptor beta chains below were found in one sample sequenced in a study of shared clonotypes between healthy human individuals (dated by TCRdb to the early 2020s). Libraries were made using the immunoSEQ multiplex PCR assay. TCRdb retrieved this table from immuneACCESS and kept in-frame rearrangements only. Not all clones are present; in checked studies, unresolved V genes account for under half, and no reason is known for the remainder. A total of about 2.4 million clones appear in this sample, approximately 93% of them only once. About 0.38% of the sample rests with the top ten. What was sequenced was naive CD4+ T cells from PBMCs. The cell subset or site label on this specimen signifies: CD45RA+ positively selected. The receptors were sampled from a man aged 18 to 30 in good health. Some clones in this sample may be carry-over from other donors' samples.

The J gene is TRBJ1-1, the V gene TRBV6-5; 9 bases fit TRBD1. V dropped 5 bases and J dropped 6; count of bases not matched to a gene: 4. This CDR3 is 13 amino acids long. Germline CDR1 reads MNHEY; CDR2 reads SVGAGI. CDR3 sequence: CASSRTGEAEAFF. CDR3 DNA: TGTGCCAGCAGTAGGACAGGGGAGGCTGAAGCTTTCTTT.

The chain joins TRBV19 to TRBJ2-1, with TRBD2 identical over 8 bases. The CDR3 totals 15 residues. With V trimmed by 4 bases and J by 4 bases, 6 bases remained unmatched. Germline CDR1 is LNHDA and CDR2 is SQIVND (reference sequence). The CDR3: CASSSGASGYNEQFF. CDR3 in DNA: TGTGCCAGTAGTAGTGGGGCTAGCGGGTACAATGAGCAGTTCTTC. The variable domain in full, with the rest retrieved from reference TRBV19 and TRBJ2-1, is DGGITQSPKYLFRKEGQNVTLSCEQNLNHDAMYWYRQDPGQGLRLIYYSQIVNDFQKGDIAEGYSVSREKKESFPLTVTSAQKNPTAFYLCASSSGASGYNEQFFGPGTRLTVL.

The rearrangement uses TRBV11-2 and TRBJ2-2, with 10 bases that match TRBD1. The length of the CDR3 is 16 residues. V was pared by 4 bases and J by 4 bases, with 6 bases of the junction left unmatched. Germline values: CDR1 SGHAT, CDR2 FQNNGV. CDR3 nucleotide sequence: TGTGCCAGCAGCTCTTTCGGGACAGGGGTCACCGGGGAGCTGTTTTTT. It encodes CASSSFGTGVTGELFF.

This clone occurred once. The gene calls are TRBV5-1 and TRBJ2-7, with TRBD2 matching over 7 bases. CDR1 is SGHRS and CDR2 is YFSETQ in the germline V gene. The ends lost 2 bases at V and 6 bases at J; junction bases unmatched: 8. The CDR3 runs 14 residues. CDR3 nucleotides: TGCGCCAGCAGCTTAATCGGGAGGCACGTCGAGCAGTACTTC. Amino acid sequence: CASSLIGRHVEQYF.

As to this clone: Other DNA sequences from this sample encode an identical CDR3 as well. The chain couples TRBV20-1 to TRBJ2-5; D ambiguous. Deletions cut 6 bases from V and 3 bases from J, with 8 bases between. The CDR3 is 11 amino acids. From germline, CDR1 is DFQATT and CDR2 SNEGSKA (reference sequence). CDR3 coding DNA: TGCAGTGCGACCCCCGAAGAGACCCAGTACTTC. Protein: CSATPEETQYF.

This clone is a singleton in its sample. This chain links TRBV6-6 with TRBJ2-1; TRBD2 matches at 12 bases. Germline CDR1 is MNHNY and CDR2 is SVGAGI (reference sequence). The trim removed 6 bases at V and 10 bases at J, leaving 13 bases unmatched. The CDR3 is made up of 16 amino acids. CDR3 DNA sequence: TGTGCCAGCAGCCGATCTAGCGGGAGGGCCCAGGGGGAGCAGTTCTTC. Protein sequence: CASSRSSGRAQGEQFF.

The chain is built from TRBV5-1 and TRBJ2-1, with TRBD2 matching 11 bases. CDR3 size: 16 residues. V was clipped by 4 bases and J by 2 bases; unmatched bases: 5. CDR1 SGHRS and CDR2 YFSETQ come from the germline V gene. CDR3 coding DNA: TGCGCCAGCAGCCCACCGACTAGCGGGGCCTACAATGAGCAGTTCTTC. Amino acids: CASSPPTSGAYNEQFF.

This clone was detected once. Other DNA sequences from this sample encode an identical CDR3 as well. The CDR3 nucleotides read TGTGCCAGCAGTTTCTTAGGGGCAACTAATGAAAAACTGTTTTTT. This translates into CASSFLGATNEKLFF. The rearrangement uses TRBV28 and TRBJ1-4, with D possibly being TRBD1 (5 bases). V was trimmed by 3 bases and J by 0 bases, leaving 8 bases between them. In germline, CDR1 is MDHEN, CDR2 SYDVKM. This CDR3 has 15 amino acids.

This chain links TRBV5-8 with TRBJ2-7; TRBD2 is a possible D gene (6 bases). Trimming took 5 bases from V and 3 from J, leaving 12 bases between them. The length of the CDR3 is 13 residues. The germline gives CDR1 SGHTS, CDR2 YDEGEE. The CDR3 loop reads CASRRRDFYEQYF. The CDR3 DNA sequence: TGTGCCAGCAGGAGGAGGGATTTCTACGAGCAGTACTTC.

The rearrangement joins TRBV23-1 to TRBJ2-7, with 14 bases matching TRBD2. TRBV23-1 is an ORF; its function is uncertain. V trimming: 5 bases; J trimming: 2 bases; junction bases outside the gene matches: 5. The CDR3 spans 16 residues. In DNA, the CDR3 is TGCGCCAGCAGTTTTAGACTAGCGGGAGGGACCTACGAGCAGTACTTC. This codes for CASSFRLAGGTYEQYF.

This sequence joins TRBV27 and TRBJ2-7; 8 bases map to TRBD2. The V segment lost 2 bases and the J segment 1 base; nucleotides outside the gene matches: 4. The CDR3 is made up of 15 amino acids. Germline CDR1 MNHEY, CDR2 SMNVEV (reference sequence). This CDR3 is CASSLPGTSSYEQYF. Written as DNA, the CDR3 is TGTGCCAGCAGTTTACCGGGGACTAGTTCCTACGAGCAGTACTTC.

The chain links TRBV6-6 to TRBJ2-1, with 10 bases fitting TRBD2. The germline V gene encodes CDR1 MNHNY and CDR2 SVGAGI (reference sequence). V lost 8 bases to trimming and J lost 6 bases; unmatched junction nucleotides: 7. CDR3 length: 14 amino acids. CDR3 loop: CASVPSGRGNEQFF. The CDR3, as DNA: TGTGCCAGCGTTCCCAGCGGGAGGGGCAATGAGCAGTTCTTC.

The chain recombines TRBV18 with TRBJ2-1; a weak D match, TRBD1 (6 bases). The CDR3 runs 15 residues. V lost 4 bases and J lost 0, with 10 bases in between. Per the germline V gene, CDR1 is KGHSH and CDR2 is LQKENI. The CDR3 DNA reads TGTGCCAGCTCACAACAGGGATACTCCTACAATGAGCAGTTCTTC. This sequence encodes CASSQQGYSYNEQFF.

This chain joins TRBV29-1 and TRBJ2-1, with a possible D match to TRBD2 (6 bases). In germline, CDR1 is SQVTM, CDR2 ANQGSEA. CDR3 length equals 12 residues. V was shortened by 4 bases and J by 4 bases, with 8 bases between the two germline ends. The CDR3 here is CSVVLAYNEQFF. CDR3 in DNA: TGCAGCGTTGTCCTAGCGTACAATGAGCAGTTCTTC.

The chain couples TRBV6-5 to TRBJ1-2; maybe TRBD1 (5 bases). From germline, CDR1 is MNHEY and CDR2 SVGAGI. This CDR3 contains 15 residues. Trimming took 2 bases from V and 1 from J, leaving 11 bases between them. This CDR3 reads CASSYRGRNNYGYTF. The CDR3 DNA follows: TGTGCCAGCAGTTACCGGGGACGAAATAACTATGGCTACACCTTC.

The chain combines TRBV11-2 with TRBJ1-2, with a weak D call TRBD1 (6 bases). CDR1 is SGHAT and CDR2 is FQNNGV in the germline V gene. The CDR3 runs to 14 residues. Trimming pared 1 base from V and 8 bases from J, leaving 14 bases between. The CDR3 region has the DNA TGTGCCAGCAGCTTAGGAACAGGGTCAAGGGGCTACACCTTC. Translation gives CASSLGTGSRGYTF.

The V and J genes are TRBV30 and TRBJ2-7; D call uncertain. V lost 2 bases and J lost 4, with 18 bases in between. The CDR3 runs to 15 residues. Germline CDR1 reads GTSNPN; CDR2 reads SVGIG (reference sequence). In nucleotides, the CDR3 is TGTGCCTGGAGTCCCCAACGATCTAGGGTATACGAGCAGTACTTC. Protein sequence: CAWSPQRSRVYEQYF.

V is TRBV4-1 and J is TRBJ1-2; 7 bases map to TRBD1. Germline CDR1 MGHRA, CDR2 YSYEKL. V gave up 2 bases and J gave up 2 bases; unmatched junction bases: 17. The CDR3 consists of 19 residues. DNA for the CDR3: TGCGCCAGCAGCCAATTCGCATTTCTAGAAGGGGGCGAGAACTATGGCTACACCTTC. This encodes CASSQFAFLEGGENYGYTF.

This clone has only a few counts. Other DNA sequences in the sample encode the same CDR3. The DNA for the CDR3 is TGTGCCAGCTCACCGGGACTAGCGAATGAGCAGTTCTTC. Residues: CASSPGLANEQFF. The V call is TRBV18, the J call TRBJ2-1, with 10 nucleotides matching TRBD2. The ends lost 3 bases at V and 7 bases at J; junction bases unmatched: 0. The CDR3 is 13 amino acids. Germline V CDR1 and CDR2: KGHSH, LQKENI.

The J gene is TRBJ2-3, the V gene TRBV7-9; D is tentatively TRBD1 or TRBD2 (7 bases each). Trimming took 5 bases from V and 6 from J, leaving 18 bases between them. Germline V gene lookup returns CDR1 SEHNR and CDR2 FQNEAQ (reference sequence). The length of the CDR3 is 15 residues. The CDR3 DNA reads TGTGCCAGCAGCCACCAGGGGGGGAGGGAGGATACGCAGTATTTT. Encoded protein: CASSHQGGREDTQYF.

The rearrangement links TRBV4-2 to TRBJ1-3; D not resolved. Germline lookup yields CDR1 LGHNA and CDR2 YNFKEQ. Trimming cost V 1 base and J 1 base, with 14 bases left between them. This CDR3 spans 17 amino acids. CDR3: CASSQVKTWASGNTIYF. The CDR3 DNA follows: TGTGCCAGCAGCCAAGTTAAAACCTGGGCGTCTGGAAACACCATATATTTT.

This chain uses TRBV15 with TRBJ1-5; D possibly corresponds to TRBD1 (6 bases). CDR1 LNHNV and CDR2 YYDKDF come from the germline V gene (reference sequence). Between the trimmed V and J ends, which lost 2 bases and 3 bases, there was a span of 11 bases. The CDR3 loop spans 15 amino acids. The chain's CDR3 is CATSRFTGLNQPQHF. The CDR3 bases are TGTGCCACCAGCAGATTTACAGGGCTCAATCAGCCCCAGCATTTT. The full variable domain, in which reference TRBV15 and TRBJ1-5 provide the parts outside the CDR3, is DAMVIQNPRYQVTQFGKPVTLSCSQTLNHNVMYWYQQKSSQAPKLLFHYYDKDFNNEADTPDNFQSRRPNTSFCFLDIRSPGLGDTAMYLCATSRFTGLNQPQHFGDGTRLSIL.

V gene TRBV5-4 combines with J gene TRBJ2-3, with TRBD2 identical over 8 bases. The germline gives CDR1 SGHNT, CDR2 YYREEE (reference sequence). This CDR3 is 15 amino acids long. With V trimmed by 4 bases and J by 1 base, 5 bases remained unmatched. The CDR3 reads CASSTRGGGTDTQYF. The CDR3 bases are TGTGCCAGCAGCACCCGGGGGGGAGGCACAGATACGCAGTATTTT.

J is TRBJ2-7 and V is TRBV30, with 9 nucleotides matching TRBD2. The CDR3 consists of 13 residues. Germline V gene lookup returns CDR1 GTSNPN and CDR2 SVGIG (reference sequence). V gave up 5 bases and J gave up 3 bases; unmatched junction bases: 5. CDR3 DNA: TGTGCCTGGGCGGGACTAGCCGGCTACGAGCAGTACTTC. Translation: CAWAGLAGYEQYF.

Details on this clone: Additional DNA sequences in this sample encode the identical CDR3. J is TRBJ1-1 and V is TRBV2; D is perhaps TRBD1 (5 bases). The CDR3 consists of 12 residues. The V end lost 5 bases, the J end lost 4 bases, and 8 bases lay between the germline ends. Germline-derived CDR1 and CDR2 are SNHLY and FYNNEI. DNA of the CDR3: TGTGCCAGCAGTCAGGGAGGCACTGAAGCTTTCTTT. It yields the protein CASSQGGTEAFF. Supplemented by reference TRBV2 and TRBJ1-1, the full variable domain reads EPEVTQTPSHQVTQMGQEVILRCVPISNHLYFYWYRQILGQKVEFLVSFYNNEISEKSEIFDDQFSVERPDGSNFTLKIRSTKLEDSAMYFCASSQGGTEAFFGQGTRLTVV.

This clone was recorded once. The chain employs TRBV6-5 and TRBJ2-7, with unresolved D. The CDR3 length is 13 residues. Looked up from germline, CDR1 is MNHEY and CDR2 is SVGAGI. The V end lost 2 bases, the J end lost 3 bases, and 8 bases lay between the germline ends. The CDR3 sequence: CASSYSKSYEQYF. CDR3 nucleotides: TGTGCCAGCAGTTACAGCAAGAGCTACGAGCAGTACTTC.

The rearrangement links TRBV5-1 to TRBJ2-5; TRBD1 might be the D (5 bases). Germline V gene lookup returns CDR1 SGHRS and CDR2 YFSETQ. The CDR3 is 15 amino acids. Trimming cost V 0 bases and J 2 bases, with 11 bases left between them. CDR3 amino acids: CASSLGQDIQETQYF. In DNA, the CDR3 is TGCGCCAGCAGCTTGGGGCAGGACATTCAAGAGACCCAGTACTTC.

On this clone: This specimen includes other DNA sequences encoding the same CDR3. The chain has TRBV7-8 and TRBJ1-1; D call uncertain. Germline-derived CDR1 and CDR2 are SGHVS and FQNEAQ. The CDR3 sequence is 14 residues long. The germline V and J ends were trimmed by 0 bases and 2 bases, with 7 bases remaining between them. CDR3 sequence (DNA): TGTGCCAGCAGCTTAGCGGTCGGTAACACTGAAGCTTTCTTT. Translated: CASSLAVGNTEAFF.

The chain carries TRBV5-4 and TRBJ1-5; 8 bases line up with TRBD1. The CDR3 loop spans 14 amino acids. Trimming cost V 5 bases and J 6 bases; bases outside gene matches: 7. Germline CDR1 reads SGHNT; CDR2 reads YYREEE (reference sequence). CDR3 coding DNA: TGTGCCAGCAGTTTACAGGGGGTCGGTCAGCCCCAGCATTTT. The encoded protein is CASSLQGVGQPQHF.

Comments on this clone: Other DNA sequences in this specimen translate into the identical CDR3. V is TRBV18 and J is TRBJ2-5; no clear D gene. The CDR3 loop spans 12 amino acids. Trimming shortened V by 3 bases and J by 1 base, and 3 bases separated the two germline ends. CDR1 and CDR2 from the germline V gene are KGHSH and LQKENI. The CDR3 here is CASSPSQETQYF. The DNA of the CDR3 is TGTGCCAGCTCACCGTCCCAAGAGACCCAGTACTTC. The whole variable domain, filled in from reference TRBV18 and TRBJ2-5, reads NAGVMQNPRHLVRRRGQEARLRCSPMKGHSHVYWYRQLPEEGLKFMVYLQKENIIDESGMPKERFSAEFPKEGPSILRIQQVVRGDSAAYFCASSPSQETQYFGPGTRLLVL.

This clone has only one observation. The chain links TRBV6-6 to TRBJ2-7; 7 bases are a match to TRBD2. The CDR3 is 13 amino acids. Germline assignment: CDR1 MNHNY and CDR2 SVGAGI (reference sequence). With 4 bases clipped from V and 2 bases from J, the junction kept 2 bases outside the gene matches. CDR3 amino acids: CASSSGTTYEQYF. For the CDR3, the DNA is TGTGCCAGCAGTTCCGGGACTACCTACGAGCAGTACTTC.